This TCR beta chain is from a study of identical twins. One entry per CDR3 protein results from TCRdb running MiXCR on the 5' RACE reads. The table shows hundreds of thousands of distinct CDR3 sequences, with about 18% occurring only once. Trimming took 3 bases from V and 3 from J; bases not matched to a gene: 0. Germline CDR1 is LGHNA and CDR2 is YNFKEQ. This CDR3 is built from 13 residues. This clonotype appeared many times. Another study also made use of these data, one on T cells expressing NK-cell markers.

The sequence was obtained from a woman between 18 and 30 years old in good health. The chain is built from TRBV4-2 and TRBJ1-1, with 8 positions matching TRBD1. Sequencing was carried out using PBMCs. For the CDR3, the DNA is TGTGCCAGCAGCCAGACAGGGGACACTGAAGCTTTCTTT. This codes for CASSQTGDTEAFF.